The clone carrying this T cell receptor (beta chain) was counted a few times. Its target is unknown. TCRdb fed the 5' RACE reads into MiXCR, producing one record per CDR3 protein. The sample holds about 450,000 distinct CDR3 sequences; about a quarter are singletons and the top ten take about an eighth. This entry comes from a study of T-cell memory formation after mild COVID-19. Study-wide results and limits: Unconfirmed was the SARS-CoV-2 specificity of second-wave clones that peaked on day 37. Clones that got smaller from day 15 to 85 had even CD4/CD8, while clones growing later tipped toward CD4+. Pre-infection memory already had some responding clones, implying cross-reactive memory joined.

CDR3 length equals 14 residues. Germline CDR1 SEHNR, CDR2 FQNEAQ (reference sequence). Trimming cost V 6 bases and J 4 bases; bases outside gene matches: 6. This sequence joins TRBV7-9 and TRBJ2-5, with 9 nucleotides matching TRBD1. The TCR was taken from an adult woman who had mild COVID-19 (a few samples of this study predate the infection). Cell type and time point are not known. The sample taken for sequencing was PBMCs or a T cell subset sorted from them (not recorded which). Here the CDR3 reads CASRRPDRGETQYF. The CDR3 DNA reads as TGTGCCAGCAGAAGACCGGACAGGGGAGAGACCCAGTACTTC.